Listed here are 11 T cell receptor beta chains from one sample, sequenced in a study of T cell responses to AZD1222 COVID-19 vaccine. Measured with immunoSEQ multiplex PCR; TCRdb has only the in-frame clones, and not every one. The sample lists about 140,000 clones; over 90% were seen once. The specimen was peripheral blood, collected on day 0 of MenACWY control vaccination. Every receptor here comes from an adult in good health.

The J gene is TRBJ1-3, the V gene TRBV16, with TRBD1 matching 8 bases. The CDR3 totals 12 residues. Germline CDR1 KGHSY, CDR2 FQNENV. Trimming cost V 3 bases and J 14 bases; bases outside gene matches: 6. CDR3 in DNA: TGTGCCAGCAGCCATGGGACAGGAGCCGTATATTTT. The encoded protein is CASSHGTGAVYF.

The chain uses TRBV28 and TRBJ2-4; 7 bases are shared with TRBD1. Per the germline V gene, CDR1 is MDHEN and CDR2 is SYDVKM. There are 16 residues in the CDR3. V shed 6 bases and J 1 base; nucleotides not matched to a gene: 9. The CDR3 sequence is CASSRDRETAKNIQYF. DNA of the CDR3: TGTGCCAGCAGCCGCGACAGGGAAACGGCCAAAAACATTCAGTACTTC.

V gene TRBV25-1 combines with J gene TRBJ2-7; TRBD1 matches 8 bases. The CDR3 contains 15 residues. Germline CDR1 reads MGHDK; CDR2 reads SYGVNS. J was trimmed by 1 base and V by 3 bases; bases with no gene match: 5. CDR3 nucleotides: TGTGCCAGCAGTGAGTACGGACAGGGATCCTACGAGCAGTACTTC. Protein: CASSEYGQGSYEQYF.

The table lists this clone with a count of one. The rearrangement joins TRBV21-1 to TRBJ1-5. TRBV21-1 is given as a pseudogene. The CDR3 is made up of 15 amino acids. CDR3 region: CASSKRGVSNQPQHF. CDR3 sequence (DNA): TGTGCCAGCAGTAAGAGGGGTGTGAGCAATCAGCCCCAGCATTTT.

This clone was counted a single time. The chain is built from TRBV10-3 and TRBJ2-3; TRBD1 or TRBD2 may be the D gene (6 bases each). CDR3 length: 17 residues. The V end lost 3 bases, the J end lost 2 bases, and 18 bases lay between the germline ends. Germline loops: CDR1 ENHRY, CDR2 SYGVKD. CDR3 amino acids: CAISDQGGTAPTDTQYF. The CDR3 coding sequence is TGTGCCATCAGTGACCAAGGGGGGACGGCTCCCACAGATACGCAGTATTTT.

The J gene is TRBJ1-1, the V gene TRBV10-1; D is possibly TRBD1 (6 bases). This CDR3 comprises 13 residues. From germline, CDR1 is WNHNN and CDR2 SYGVQD (reference sequence). Deletions cut 6 bases from V and 4 bases from J, with 12 bases between. Here the CDR3 reads CASSAGTPTEAFF. The CDR3 region has the DNA TGCGCCAGCAGCGCCGGGACACCCACTGAAGCTTTCTTT.

This chain links TRBV29-1 with TRBJ2-3, with 7 bases fitting TRBD1. The V segment lost 5 bases and the J segment 5 bases; nucleotides outside the gene matches: 7. The germline CDR1 and CDR2 sequences are SQVTM and ANQGSEA. This CDR3 spans 13 amino acids. The CDR3 coding sequence is TGCAGCGTTAAGCAGGGGGAAGTAGATACGCAGTATTTT. Translation: CSVKQGEVDTQYF.

CDR3: CASSFLAGGGETQYF. CDR3 nucleotide sequence: TGTGCCAGCAGCTTCCTAGCGGGGGGGGGAGAGACCCAGTACTTC. The V call is TRBV7-2, the J call TRBJ2-5; 12 nucleotides agree with TRBD2. V dropped 3 bases and J dropped 4; count of bases not matched to a gene: 3. This CDR3 is 15 amino acids long. Germline values: CDR1 SGHTA, CDR2 FQGNSA.

The rearrangement joins TRBV4-2 to TRBJ1-2; 7 positions agree with TRBD1. Germline CDR1 reads LGHNA; CDR2 reads YNFKEQ. After removal of 8 bases from V and 4 bases from J, the junction contained 10 bases not matched to a gene. The CDR3 has 14 residues. The CDR3 is CASRRDSLTYGYTF. In nucleotides, the CDR3 is TGTGCCAGCCGGCGGGACAGCCTAACCTATGGCTACACCTTC.

The CDR3 DNA reads as TGTGCCAGCAGTCCCGGGACAGGGGTGGAAAAACTGTTTTTT. It codes for CASSPGTGVEKLFF. J is TRBJ1-4 and V is TRBV27; 10 positions match TRBD1. V shed 5 bases and J 8 bases; nucleotides not matched to a gene: 5. Germline CDR1 reads MNHEY; CDR2 reads SMNVEV (reference sequence). This CDR3 is built from 14 residues. Full variable domain (rest looked up from reference TRBV27 and TRBJ1-4): EAQVTQNPRYLITVTGKKLTVTCSQNMNHEYMSWYRQDPGLGLRQIYYSMNVEVTDKGDVPEGYKVSRKEKRNFPLILESPSPNQTSLYFCASSPGTGVEKLFFGSGTQLSVL.

The chain combines TRBV11-2 with TRBJ2-7, with D perhaps TRBD2 (5 bases). V was pared by 4 bases and J by 4 bases, with 17 bases between. CDR1 and CDR2 (germline): SGHAT, FQNNGV. The CDR3 consists of 15 residues. CDR3 in DNA: TGTGCCAGCAGCTCAATGCCGCGACTACAATACGAGCAGTACTTC. This codes for CASSSMPRLQYEQYF.